This record covers a single TCR beta chain. This clonotype was seen a few times. This clone's antigen is unknown. Per-nucleotide qualities are absent, and no much larger clonotype sits a single base away. This sample stems from a study of CD8 T cells in ankylosing spondylitis (dated by TCRdb to the late 2010s). With respect to the entire study: To find TCR variants linked to disease, the study profiled T cell receptor beta repertoires in ankylosing spondylitis patients and healthy donors. In total, the full study cohort was made up of 108 healthy donors and about two dozen ankylosing spondylitis patients. Samples of peripheral blood were taken, and for ankylosing spondylitis patients, synovial fluid was collected as well. Results and caveats for the whole study, not just this receptor: Blood from ankylosing spondylitis patients appeared to be characterized by a TCR beta motif made up of several highly homologous amino acid variants. Some motif variants had previously been reported in the synovial fluid and blood of reactive arthritis patients, which suggests shared mechanisms of disease initiation. The disease-linked clones had a CD8+ phenotype and were found at relatively low frequencies in peripheral blood. According to the report, matched synovial fluid samples from ankylosing spondylitis patients were significantly enriched for the disease-linked clones.

Sequencing instrument: Illumina HiSeq 2500. TCR beta libraries were prepared by quantitative 5'-RACE with molecular barcodes. Concerning the study's data processing: A new computational method based on a probabilistic model of VDJ rearrangement was used to identify disease-linked TCR variants. Using fastp at Q25 and MiXCR, TCRdb reprocessed the public reads and kept productive beta chains. Every distinct CDR3 protein forms one entry, paired with its most common genes and DNA. It is TCRdb's table, rather than the study itself, that gives the V and J calls and clone size. The sample yields about 240,000 distinct CDR3 sequences; about 10% were counted once. Together, the top ten hold 5.5% to 8% of the sample. Sequenced input: blood, either unsorted or a sorted T cell fraction (not recorded which). The source of this sequence is a male donor with ankylosing spondylitis or in good health (not recorded which).

The DNA is TGTGCCAGCAGCCAGCTTAAGGGGCAGGCCTATGGCTACACCTTC. It is translated as CASSQLKGQAYGYTF. The chain couples TRBV6-1 to TRBJ1-2, with TRBD1 as a weak D call on 5 bases. At the junction V is shortened by 6 bases and J by 4 bases, with 18 bases in between. The CDR3 measures 15 amino acids from cysteine to phenylalanine. Solely the CDR3 DNA is kept, with 45 bases framed from the first base. The CDR1 and CDR2 encoded by the germline V gene are MNHNS and SASEGT.